Sequencing of this T cell receptor beta chain was carried out in a study of cytomegalovirus exposure and HLA in healthy donors. Study in general: From approximately 170 million T cells, an earlier analysis saw approximately 110 million unique TCR beta sequences. Whole-study results and caveats: Most TCR sequences showed up rarely, but some public TCRs showed up in many donors.

PCR employed 60 Vbeta and 13 Jbeta primers. The table came from immunoSEQ multiplex PCR; TCRdb's copy has only in-frame clones and leaves some out. Of 200,000 or so clones in the sample, around 87% were seen once. This clone has just a few counts. The antigen remains undetermined. Germline V CDR1 and CDR2: MNHEY, SMNVEV (reference sequence). V shed 6 bases and J shed 4 bases, with 15 bases lying between them. The CDR3 has 15 amino acids. The genes are TRBV27 and TRBJ1-4; TRBD1 might be the D (5 bases). What was sequenced was PBMCs. The sequence was obtained from a man aged 30-40 years in good health and CMV-seronegative. This CDR3 is CASSLMQGHNEKLFF. The CDR3 DNA reads as TGTGCCAGCAGCCTCATGCAGGGCCATAATGAAAAACTGTTTTTT.